These 3 T cell receptor beta chains came from one sample sequenced in a study of blood T cell repertoires in COVID-19. Method: immunoSEQ multiplex PCR; TCRdb's copy keeps in-frame clones and lacks some. The sample consists of 100,000 or so clones, over 80% of them appearing once. The sequencing input was peripheral blood. The source is a woman in her sixties or seventies with active or convalescent COVID-19.

The V gene is TRBV13, the J gene TRBJ1-6, with TRBD1 matching over 10 bases. The V gene end was trimmed by 6 bases and the J gene end by 9 bases; junction bases not matched to a gene: 8. The CDR3 has 15 residues. Germline V gene data show CDR1 as PRHDT and CDR2 as FYEKMQ (reference sequence). CDR3 DNA sequence: TGTGCCAGCAGACGATACGGGACAGGGGTTTCACCCCTCCACTTT. It yields the protein CASRRYGTGVSPLHF.

This clone was observed a few times. The rearrangement links TRBV4-3 to TRBJ2-1; 7 bases map to TRBD2. The trim removed 1 base at V and 0 bases at J, leaving 9 bases unmatched. The germline V gene has CDR1 LGHNA and CDR2 YSLEER. This CDR3 contains 18 residues. CDR3 loop: CASSQGGLAGLSYNEQFF. The DNA for the CDR3 is TGCGCCAGCAGCCAAGGCGGTTTAGCGGGCCTCTCCTACAATGAGCAGTTCTTC.

To note about this clone: At one of its ends the junction is not consistent with the germline gene, which may arise from a read error. CDR3 DNA: TGTGCCAGCAACAAGGAGCAGTTCTTC. Its translation is CASNKEQFF. The chain combines TRBV11-1 with TRBJ2-1; the D is unclear. Germline V CDR1 and CDR2: SGHAT, FQDESV (reference sequence). The CDR3 has 9 amino acids.